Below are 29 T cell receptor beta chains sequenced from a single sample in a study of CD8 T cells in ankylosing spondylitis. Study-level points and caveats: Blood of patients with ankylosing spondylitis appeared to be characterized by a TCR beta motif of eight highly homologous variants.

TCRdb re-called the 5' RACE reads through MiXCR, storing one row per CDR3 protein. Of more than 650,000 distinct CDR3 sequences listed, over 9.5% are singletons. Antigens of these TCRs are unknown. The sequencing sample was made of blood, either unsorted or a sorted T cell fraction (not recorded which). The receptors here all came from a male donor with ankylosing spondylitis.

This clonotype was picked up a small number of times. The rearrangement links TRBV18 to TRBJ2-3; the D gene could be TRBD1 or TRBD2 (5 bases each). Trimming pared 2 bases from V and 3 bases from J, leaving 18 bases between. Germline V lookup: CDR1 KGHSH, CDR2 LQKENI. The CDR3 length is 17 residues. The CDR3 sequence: CASSPLARTGLTDTQYF. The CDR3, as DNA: TGTGCCAGCTCACCATTAGCACGAACGGGGCTGACAGATACGCAGTATTTT.

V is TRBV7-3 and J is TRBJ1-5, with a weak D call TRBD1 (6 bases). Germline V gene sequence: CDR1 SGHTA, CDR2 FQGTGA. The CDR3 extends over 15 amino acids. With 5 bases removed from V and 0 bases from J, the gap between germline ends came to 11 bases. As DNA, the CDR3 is TGTGCCAGCAGCACAGGACAGTATAGCAATCAGCCCCAGCATTTT. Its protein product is CASSTGQYSNQPQHF.

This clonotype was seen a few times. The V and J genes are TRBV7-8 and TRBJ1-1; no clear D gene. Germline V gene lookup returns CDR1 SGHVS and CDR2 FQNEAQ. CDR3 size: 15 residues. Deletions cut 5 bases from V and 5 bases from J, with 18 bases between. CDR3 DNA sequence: TGTGCCAGCAGCGATCTGACCGTCCGCGGTACTGAAGCTTTCTTT. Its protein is CASSDLTVRGTEAFF.

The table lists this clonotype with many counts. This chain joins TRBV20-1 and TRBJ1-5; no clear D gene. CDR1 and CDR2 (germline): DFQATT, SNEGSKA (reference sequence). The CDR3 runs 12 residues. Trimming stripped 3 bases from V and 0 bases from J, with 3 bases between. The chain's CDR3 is CSARFSNQPQHF. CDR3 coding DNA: TGCAGTGCTAGGTTTAGCAATCAGCCCCAGCATTTT.

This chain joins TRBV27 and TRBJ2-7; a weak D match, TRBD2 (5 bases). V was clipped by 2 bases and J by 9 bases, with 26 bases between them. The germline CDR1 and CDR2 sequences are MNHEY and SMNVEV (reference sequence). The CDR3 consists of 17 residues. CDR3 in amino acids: CASSLEGHFNGYEGQYF. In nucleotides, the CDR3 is TGTGCCAGCAGTTTAGAGGGTCACTTTAACGGCTACGAGGGGCAGTACTTC.

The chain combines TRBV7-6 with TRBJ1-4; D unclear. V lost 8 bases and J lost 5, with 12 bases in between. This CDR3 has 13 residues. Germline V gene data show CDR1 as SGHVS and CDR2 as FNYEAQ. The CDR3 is CASGDYGNEKLFF. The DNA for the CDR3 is TGTGCCAGCGGCGATTATGGGAATGAAAAACTGTTTTTT.

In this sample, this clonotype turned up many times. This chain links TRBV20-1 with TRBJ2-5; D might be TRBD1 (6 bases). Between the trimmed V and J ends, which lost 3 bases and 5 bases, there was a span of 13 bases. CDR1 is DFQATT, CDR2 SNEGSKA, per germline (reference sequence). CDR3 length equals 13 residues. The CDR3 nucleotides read TGCAGTGCTAGTAGAACCAGGGGCGAGACCCAGTACTTC. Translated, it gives CSASRTRGETQYF.

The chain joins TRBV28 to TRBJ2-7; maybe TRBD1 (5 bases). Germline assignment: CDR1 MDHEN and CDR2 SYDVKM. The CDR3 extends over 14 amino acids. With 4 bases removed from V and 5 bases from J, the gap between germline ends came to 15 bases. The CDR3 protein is CASSSLGAWHEQYF. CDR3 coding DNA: TGTGCCAGCAGTTCTCTAGGGGCTTGGCACGAGCAGTACTTC. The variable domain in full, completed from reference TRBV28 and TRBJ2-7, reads DVKVTQSSRYLVKRTGEKVFLECVQDMDHENMFWYRQDPGLGLRLIYFSYDVKMKEKGDIPEGYSVSREKKERFSLILESASTNQTSMYLCASSSLGAWHEQYFGPGTRLTVT.

The CDR3 bases are TGCGCCAGCAGCCGACAAGGGGTCACCGGGGAGCTGTTTTTT. Encoded protein: CASSRQGVTGELFF. V is TRBV5-1 and J is TRBJ2-2; TRBD1 is a possible D gene (5 bases). The CDR3 is 14 residues long. V lost 4 bases to trimming and J lost 4 bases, with 11 bases between them. Germline V gene sequence: CDR1 SGHRS, CDR2 YFSETQ.

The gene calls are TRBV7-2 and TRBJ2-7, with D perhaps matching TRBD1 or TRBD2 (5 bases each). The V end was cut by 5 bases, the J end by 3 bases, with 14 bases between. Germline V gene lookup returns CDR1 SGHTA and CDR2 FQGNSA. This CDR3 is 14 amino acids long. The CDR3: CASSRDLANYEQYF. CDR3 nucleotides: TGTGCCAGCAGCCGGGACCTAGCTAACTACGAGCAGTACTTC.

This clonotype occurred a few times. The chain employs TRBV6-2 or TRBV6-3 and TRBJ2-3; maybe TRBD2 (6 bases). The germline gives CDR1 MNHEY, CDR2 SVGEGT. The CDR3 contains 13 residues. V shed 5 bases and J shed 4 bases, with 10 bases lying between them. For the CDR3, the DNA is TGTGCCAGCAGTAGGGACTTGCCAGATACGCAGTATTTT. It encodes CASSRDLPDTQYF.

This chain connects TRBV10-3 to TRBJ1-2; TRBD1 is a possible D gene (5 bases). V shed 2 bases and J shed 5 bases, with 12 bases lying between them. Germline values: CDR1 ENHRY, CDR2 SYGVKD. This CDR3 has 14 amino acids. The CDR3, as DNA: TGTGCCATCAGTGAGCATACGGGGCCATATGGCTACACCTTC. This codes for CAISEHTGPYGYTF.

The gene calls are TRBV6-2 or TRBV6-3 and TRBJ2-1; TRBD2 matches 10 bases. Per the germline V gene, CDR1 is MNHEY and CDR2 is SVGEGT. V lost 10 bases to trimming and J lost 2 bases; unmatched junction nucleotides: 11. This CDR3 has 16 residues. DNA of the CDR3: TGTGCCACCGCCTTAGCGGGGGGCACCACCTACAATGAGCAGTTCTTC. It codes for CATALAGGTTYNEQFF.

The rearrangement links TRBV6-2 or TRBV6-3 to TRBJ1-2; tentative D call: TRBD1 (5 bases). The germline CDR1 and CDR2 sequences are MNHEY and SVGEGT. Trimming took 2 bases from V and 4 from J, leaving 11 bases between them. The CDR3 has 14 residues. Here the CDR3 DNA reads TGTGCCAGCAGTTACGCAGGGTTCGTCTATGGCTACACCTTC. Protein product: CASSYAGFVYGYTF.

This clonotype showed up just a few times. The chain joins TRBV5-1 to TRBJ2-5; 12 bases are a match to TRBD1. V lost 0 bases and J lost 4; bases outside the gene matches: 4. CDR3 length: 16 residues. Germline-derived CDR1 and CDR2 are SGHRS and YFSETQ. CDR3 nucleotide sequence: TGCGCCAGCAGCTTGGTTGGGACAGGGGGCGGAGAGACCCAGTACTTC. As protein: CASSLVGTGGGETQYF.

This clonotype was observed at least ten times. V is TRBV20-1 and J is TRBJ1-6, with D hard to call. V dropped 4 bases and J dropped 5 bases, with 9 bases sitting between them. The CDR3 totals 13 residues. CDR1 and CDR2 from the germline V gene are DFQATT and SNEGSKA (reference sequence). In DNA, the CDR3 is TGCAGTGCTACTAGGCAGAATAATTCACCCCTCCACTTT. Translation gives CSATRQNNSPLHF.

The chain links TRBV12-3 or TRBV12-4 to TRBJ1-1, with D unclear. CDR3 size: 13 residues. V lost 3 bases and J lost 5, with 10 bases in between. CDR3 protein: CASSFIRGTEAFF. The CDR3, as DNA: TGTGCCAGCAGTTTTATCCGGGGAACTGAAGCTTTCTTT.

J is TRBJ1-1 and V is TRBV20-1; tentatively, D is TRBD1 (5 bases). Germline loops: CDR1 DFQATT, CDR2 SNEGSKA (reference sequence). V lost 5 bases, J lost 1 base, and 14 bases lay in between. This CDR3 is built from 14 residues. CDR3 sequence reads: CSAPKLGENTEAFF. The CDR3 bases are TGCAGTGCTCCTAAATTGGGGGAGAACACTGAAGCTTTCTTT.

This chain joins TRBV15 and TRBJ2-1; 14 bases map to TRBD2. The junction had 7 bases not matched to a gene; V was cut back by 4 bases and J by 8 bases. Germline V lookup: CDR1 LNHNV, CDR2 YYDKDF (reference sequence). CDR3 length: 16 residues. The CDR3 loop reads CATSTGLAGGVDEQFF. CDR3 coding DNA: TGTGCCACCAGCACAGGACTAGCGGGAGGAGTCGATGAGCAGTTCTTC.

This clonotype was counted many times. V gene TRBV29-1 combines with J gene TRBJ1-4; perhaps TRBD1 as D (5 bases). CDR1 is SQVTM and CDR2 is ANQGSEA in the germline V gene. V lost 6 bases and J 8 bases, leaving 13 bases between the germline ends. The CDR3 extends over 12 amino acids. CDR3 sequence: CSVSQGSEKLFF. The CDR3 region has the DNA TGCAGCGTGTCCCAGGGAAGCGAAAAACTGTTTTTT.

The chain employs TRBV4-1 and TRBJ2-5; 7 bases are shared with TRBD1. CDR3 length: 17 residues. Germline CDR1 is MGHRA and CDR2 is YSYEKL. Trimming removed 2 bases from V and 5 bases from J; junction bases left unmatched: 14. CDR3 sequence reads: CASSQPDRRNRWETQYF. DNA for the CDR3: TGCGCCAGCAGCCAACCGGACAGGCGTAACAGATGGGAGACCCAGTACTTC.

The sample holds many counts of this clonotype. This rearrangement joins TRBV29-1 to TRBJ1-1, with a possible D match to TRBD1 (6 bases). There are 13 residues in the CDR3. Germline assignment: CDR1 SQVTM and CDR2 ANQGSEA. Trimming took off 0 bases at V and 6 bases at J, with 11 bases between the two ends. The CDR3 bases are TGCAGCGTTGAAGATCTGGGGGGCTCTGAAGCTTTCTTT. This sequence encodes CSVEDLGGSEAFF.

The CDR3 DNA is TGTGCCAGCAGTTTAGCGGGGGTGGCTGGCTACACCTTC. Amino acid sequence: CASSLAGVAGYTF. The chain recombines TRBV12-3 or TRBV12-4 with TRBJ1-2; a weak D match, TRBD1 (5 bases). The CDR3 sequence is 13 residues long. Between the trimmed V and J ends, which lost 0 bases and 7 bases, there was a span of 9 bases.

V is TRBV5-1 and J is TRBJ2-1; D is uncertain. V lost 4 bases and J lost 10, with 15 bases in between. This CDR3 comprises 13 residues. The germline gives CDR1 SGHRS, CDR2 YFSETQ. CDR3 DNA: TGCGCCAGCAGCCCCGGAACGTTCAAAGAGCAGTTCTTC. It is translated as CASSPGTFKEQFF.

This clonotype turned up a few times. CDR3 bases: TGTGCCAGCAGCCCCGATCCGGGACAGGTTTATGGCTACACCTTC. Protein sequence: CASSPDPGQVYGYTF. The chain combines TRBV9 with TRBJ1-2; 8 nucleotides line up with TRBD1. This CDR3 is built from 15 residues. Trimming cost V 4 bases and J 5 bases; bases outside gene matches: 10. Per the germline V gene, CDR1 is SGDLS and CDR2 is YYNGEE.

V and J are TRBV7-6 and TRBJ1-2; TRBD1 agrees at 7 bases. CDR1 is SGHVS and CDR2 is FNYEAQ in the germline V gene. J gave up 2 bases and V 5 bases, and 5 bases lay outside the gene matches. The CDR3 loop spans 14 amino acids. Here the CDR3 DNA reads TGTGCCAGCAGCACTATGACAGGGAACTATGGCTACACCTTC. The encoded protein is CASSTMTGNYGYTF.

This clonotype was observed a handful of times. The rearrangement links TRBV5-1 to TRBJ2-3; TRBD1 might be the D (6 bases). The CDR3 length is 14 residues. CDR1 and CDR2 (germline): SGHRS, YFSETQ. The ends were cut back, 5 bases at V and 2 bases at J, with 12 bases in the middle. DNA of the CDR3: TGCGCCAGCAGTTATACAGGGACCACAGATACGCAGTATTTT. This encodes CASSYTGTTDTQYF.

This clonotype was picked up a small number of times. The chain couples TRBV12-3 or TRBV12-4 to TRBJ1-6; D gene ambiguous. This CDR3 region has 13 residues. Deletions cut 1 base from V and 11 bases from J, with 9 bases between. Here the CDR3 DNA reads TGTGCCAGCAGTTTAGAACCCGTGACACCCCTCCACTTT. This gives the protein CASSLEPVTPLHF.

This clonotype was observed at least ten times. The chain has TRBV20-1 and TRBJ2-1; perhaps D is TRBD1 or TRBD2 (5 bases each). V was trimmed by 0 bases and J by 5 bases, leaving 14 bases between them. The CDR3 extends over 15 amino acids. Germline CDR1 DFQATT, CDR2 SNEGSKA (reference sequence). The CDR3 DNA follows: TGCAGTGCTAGAGATCGTGGGGGTCCAGACAATGAGCAGTTCTTC. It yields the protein CSARDRGGPDNEQFF.